Below, 13 T cell receptor beta chains from the same sample are listed, as sequenced in a study of lymphopenia after photon versus proton radiotherapy. TCRdb's table, derived via immunoSEQ multiplex PCR, lists solely in-frame clones and lacks some. The sample holds about 12,000 clones, roughly nine tenths seen once. Sequenced here: peripheral blood, sampled from a patient treated with proton-based radiotherapy. The source is a man aged 55 to 70 with pancreatic cancer.

The rearrangement uses TRBV19 and TRBJ2-3, with 12 bases that match TRBD2. Looked up from germline, CDR1 is LNHDA and CDR2 is SQIVND (reference sequence). V was pared by 10 bases and J by 1 base, with 3 bases of the junction left unmatched. This CDR3 contains 14 residues. For the CDR3, the DNA is TGTGCCACTAGCGGGAGGGCCGGCACAGATACGCAGTATTTT. Translated, it gives CATSGRAGTDTQYF.

The rearrangement joins TRBV2 to TRBJ1-4; D gene unclear. The V end lost 1 base, the J end lost 7 bases, and 28 bases lay between the germline ends. Germline CDR1 is SNHLY and CDR2 is FYNNEI. The CDR3 loop spans 20 amino acids. The CDR3 DNA sequence: TGTGCCAGCAGTGAAGGGAATGCGGTGGGTTGGAGAGCCGGAGGTGAAAAACTGTTTTTT. This codes for CASSEGNAVGWRAGGEKLFF.

This clone turned up a few times. The V call is TRBV15, the J call TRBJ1-2, with 7 nucleotides matching TRBD1. Germline-derived CDR1 and CDR2 are LNHNV and YYDKDF (reference sequence). There are 14 residues in the CDR3. V lost 3 bases to trimming and J lost 3 bases; unmatched junction nucleotides: 4. The CDR3 loop is CATSSPGQHYGYTF. The CDR3 DNA reads TGTGCCACCAGCAGTCCGGGACAGCACTATGGCTACACCTTC.

This rearrangement joins TRBV28 to TRBJ1-2; D gene uncertain. V was pared by 2 bases and J by 3 bases, with 4 bases between. The CDR3 extends over 12 amino acids. Germline CDR1 and CDR2: MDHEN and SYDVKM. CDR3 region: CASSLTDYGYTF. CDR3 DNA: TGTGCCAGCAGTTTAACTGACTATGGCTACACCTTC.

This clone was seen only a few times. The chain couples TRBV4-3 to TRBJ2-7, with D possibly TRBD1 on 6 matching bases. The V end was cut by 3 bases, the J end by 6 bases, with 12 bases between. CDR3 length: 13 residues. The germline V gene encodes CDR1 LGHNA and CDR2 YSLEER. Here the CDR3 DNA reads TGCGCCAGCAGCCATACACAGGGACGCGAGCAGTACTTC. It codes for CASSHTQGREQYF.

The chain links TRBV7-8 to TRBJ1-1; weak D call: TRBD1 (5 bases). Germline V lookup: CDR1 SGHVS, CDR2 FQNEAQ. Trimming shortened V by 3 bases and J by 4 bases, and 15 bases separated the two germline ends. CDR3 length equals 15 residues. The CDR3 sequence is CASSFRGEGRTEAFF. The DNA for the CDR3 is TGTGCCAGCAGCTTCAGAGGGGAAGGACGCACTGAAGCTTTCTTT.

The V gene is TRBV11-3, the J gene TRBJ2-7; 9 bases are a match to TRBD2. V shed 1 base, J shed 7 bases, and the junction held 8 bases outside the gene matches. The CDR3 is 15 amino acids. Germline values: CDR1 SGHNT, CDR2 YENEEA. CDR3 sequence: CASSLGLADLGEQYF. CDR3 DNA: TGTGCCAGCAGCTTAGGACTAGCGGACTTGGGAGAGCAGTACTTC.

This chain connects TRBV10-1 to TRBJ1-1; D is uncertain. Trimming stripped 3 bases from V and 4 bases from J, with 12 bases between. Germline CDR1 WNHNN, CDR2 SYGVQD (reference sequence). This CDR3 region has 14 residues. The CDR3 sequence: CASSELRGFTEAFF. Here the CDR3 DNA reads TGCGCCAGCAGTGAACTAAGAGGCTTCACTGAAGCTTTCTTT.

J is TRBJ1-2 and V is TRBV19; D is unclear. The CDR3 spans 13 residues. The ends were cut back, 8 bases at V and 3 bases at J, with 13 bases in the middle. CDR1 is LNHDA, CDR2 SQIVND, per germline (reference sequence). DNA for the CDR3: TGTGCCAGTGGCGAATCCATTTACTATGGCTACACCTTC. Translating it yields CASGESIYYGYTF.

This chain uses TRBV13 with TRBJ2-5; possible D gene TRBD1, 6 bases. Trimming stripped 6 bases from V and 5 bases from J, with 13 bases between. CDR1 is PRHDT, CDR2 FYEKMQ, per germline (reference sequence). This CDR3 has 13 residues. CDR3 region: CASSFSQGETQYF. The CDR3 DNA reads as TGTGCCAGCAGTTTCTCCCAGGGGGAGACCCAGTACTTC. Based on the CDR3 plus reference TRBV13 and TRBJ2-5, the full variable domain is AAGVIQSPRHLIKEKRETATLKCYPIPRHDTVYWYQQGPGQDPQFLISFYEKMQSDKGSIPDRFSAQQFSDYHSELNMSSLELGDSALYFCASSFSQGETQYFGPGTRLLVL.

V and J are TRBV11-2 and TRBJ2-7; the D gene is possibly TRBD1 (6 bases). The germline V and J ends were trimmed by 5 bases and 5 bases, with 22 bases remaining between them. There are 16 residues in the CDR3. From germline, CDR1 is SGHAT and CDR2 FQNNGV. CDR3 bases: TGTGCCAGCAGCCTTAGAGGATGGGGGCCCCGGGACGAGCAGTACTTC. Its translation: CASSLRGWGPRDEQYF. The whole variable domain, remainder taken from reference TRBV11-2 and TRBJ2-7, is EAGVAQSPRYKIIEKRQSVAFWCNPISGHATLYWYQQILGQGPKLLIQFQNNGVVDDSQLPKDRFSAERLKGVDSTLKIQPAKLEDSAVYLCASSLRGWGPRDEQYFGPGTRLTVT.

The chain recombines TRBV7-2 with TRBJ1-2; TRBD1 aligns across 7 bases. The CDR3 runs 14 residues. V gave up 5 bases and J gave up 7 bases; unmatched junction bases: 10. Germline V gene sequence: CDR1 SGHTA, CDR2 FQGNSA. The CDR3 loop is CASSLPRQGGGYTF. For the CDR3, the DNA is TGTGCCAGCAGCCTACCTCGACAGGGCGGTGGCTACACCTTC.

This chain connects TRBV11-3 to TRBJ2-2; TRBD2 agrees at 16 bases. Unmatched junction bases numbered 7, after V lost 2 bases and J lost 4 bases. The length of the CDR3 is 19 residues. Germline loops: CDR1 SGHNT, CDR2 YENEEA. CDR3 DNA sequence: TGTGCCAGCAGCTTACTGGGACTAGCGGGAGGGACGACCACCGGGGAGCTGTTTTTT. It translates to CASSLLGLAGGTTTGELFF.